A single sample gave rise to the 22 T cell receptor beta chains below, sequenced in a study of cytomegalovirus exposure and HLA in healthy donors (dated 2017 in TCRdb). Receptor amplification or capture employed the immunoSEQ multiplex PCR assay. For the multiplex PCR, a mixture combining 60 forward primers for TCR Vbeta segments and 13 reverse primers for TCR Jbeta segments was used. In its TCRdb copy, this immuneACCESS table keeps in-frame sequences only and misses some clones. Where compared with another copy, unresolved V genes explain less than half of these, and the others have no known cause. In all, the sample holds some 130,000 clones, and 76% of those were seen once. Clones ranked in the top ten supply around 3% of the sample. Sequencing was carried out using PBMCs. These receptor sequences come from a middle-aged man in good health and CMV-seronegative.

The rearrangement uses TRBV5-1 and TRBJ2-1; the match to TRBD2 covers 7 bases. There are 15 residues in the CDR3. The germline V gene has CDR1 SGHRS and CDR2 YFSETQ. The trim removed 4 bases at V and 7 bases at J, leaving 11 bases unmatched. The CDR3 DNA reads as TGCGCCAGCAGCGAAGTAGGGACTACGGGGAATGAGCAGTTCTTC. Encoded protein: CASSEVGTTGNEQFF. Looking up the rest from reference TRBV5-1 and TRBJ2-1 gives the full variable domain: KAGVTQTPRYLIKTRGQQVTLSCSPISGHRSVSWYQQTPGQGLQFLFEYFSETQRNKGNFPGRFSGRQFSNSRSEMNVSTLELGDSALYLCASSEVGTTGNEQFFGPGTRLTVL.

This chain uses TRBV18 with TRBJ1-3, with 8 positions matching TRBD1. Germline lookup yields CDR1 KGHSH and CDR2 LQKENI. J was trimmed by 0 bases and V by 6 bases; bases with no gene match: 1. The CDR3 runs 14 residues. The CDR3 nucleotides are TGTGCCAGCTCTACAGGGGGCTCTGGAAACACCATATATTTT. Its translation: CASSTGGSGNTIYF.

The V call is TRBV28, the J call TRBJ2-7; D is possibly TRBD2 (7 bases). The V end was cut by 6 bases, the J end by 4 bases, with 19 bases between. The CDR3 has 15 residues. Germline assignment: CDR1 MDHEN and CDR2 SYDVKM. CDR3 protein: CASSPGGQGSYEQYF. The CDR3 DNA is TGTGCCAGCAGCCCCGGGGGGCAGGGGAGTTACGAGCAGTACTTC.

This clone was seen a few times. The V gene is TRBV30, the J gene TRBJ2-3; 12 bases match TRBD1. The V gene end was trimmed by 5 bases and the J gene end by 4 bases; junction bases not matched to a gene: 4. The length of the CDR3 is 14 residues. CDR1 and CDR2 (germline): GTSNPN, SVGIG (reference sequence). CDR3 coding DNA: TGTGCCTGGGGGACAGGGGGCTCCTCAGATACGCAGTATTTT. This codes for CAWGTGGSSDTQYF.

The genes are TRBV21-1 and TRBJ1-5; the DNA was not compared with TRBD1, the D call given in the table. TRBV21-1 is a pseudogene. This CDR3 is built from 16 residues. This chain's CDR3 is CASSERQSNSNQPQHF. CDR3 nucleotide sequence: TGTGCCAGCAGCGAGCGACAGAGTAATAGCAATCAGCCCCAGCATTTT.

The chain combines TRBV9 with TRBJ2-7; TRBD1 matches 9 bases. With 0 bases clipped from V and 6 bases from J, the junction kept 4 bases outside the gene matches. The germline CDR1 and CDR2 sequences are SGDLS and YYNGEE. CDR3 length equals 14 residues. CDR3 loop: CASSVGTGVIEQYF. The CDR3 DNA is TGTGCCAGCAGCGTAGGGACAGGGGTTATCGAGCAGTACTTC.

V gene TRBV4-2 combines with J gene TRBJ1-2, with D unresolved. CDR1 and CDR2 from the germline V gene are LGHNA and YNFKEQ. Trimming pared 0 bases from V and 0 bases from J, leaving 11 bases between. The CDR3 spans 16 residues. The CDR3: CASSQDPLRPNYGYTF. The CDR3, as DNA: TGTGCCAGCAGCCAAGATCCCCTGAGGCCTAACTATGGCTACACCTTC.

V usage is TRBV5-5 and J usage is TRBJ2-7; D is possibly TRBD1 (5 bases). V was pared by 2 bases and J by 3 bases, with 15 bases between. Germline V gene data show CDR1 as SGHKS and CDR2 as YYEKEE (reference sequence). The CDR3 sequence is 15 residues long. Here the CDR3 reads CASSFPDSRGYEQYF. The CDR3, as DNA: TGTGCCAGCAGCTTTCCTGACTCAAGGGGCTACGAGCAGTACTTC.

The chain is built from TRBV6-1 and TRBJ2-1; TRBD1 agrees at 7 bases. Per the germline V gene, CDR1 is MNHNS and CDR2 is SASEGT. The junction had 7 bases not matched to a gene; V was cut back by 1 base and J by 4 bases. This CDR3 is 16 amino acids long. CDR3 sequence: CASSEVRGQTYNEQFF. The CDR3 region has the DNA TGTGCCAGCAGTGAAGTTAGGGGACAGACTTACAATGAGCAGTTCTTC.

The V call is TRBV18, the J call TRBJ2-5; TRBD2 is a possible D gene (6 bases). V lost 5 bases, J lost 5 bases, and 18 bases lay in between. The CDR3 has 15 residues. Germline CDR1 and CDR2: KGHSH and LQKENI. The CDR3 coding sequence is TGTGCCAGCTCAGTCCGGGACCCCGGAGGGGAGACCCAGTACTTC. Translating gives CASSVRDPGGETQYF.

This chain links TRBV7-2 with TRBJ2-7; TRBD2 matches at 8 bases. CDR3 length equals 15 residues. V shed 1 base, J shed 3 bases, and the junction held 5 bases outside the gene matches. From germline, CDR1 is SGHTA and CDR2 FQGNSA. The CDR3 bases are TGTGCCAGCAGCTTAGGGACTAGCAGGGTCTACGAGCAGTACTTC. It is translated as CASSLGTSRVYEQYF.

The V gene is TRBV29-1, the J gene TRBJ1-1, with D possibly matching TRBD1 (6 bases). V lost 7 bases to trimming and J lost 3 bases, with 15 bases between them. This CDR3 comprises 13 residues. Germline V gene data show CDR1 as SQVTM and CDR2 as ANQGSEA. The CDR3 DNA reads as TGCAGCGCCAAGGACAGCACCTACACTGAAGCTTTCTTT. The encoded protein is CSAKDSTYTEAFF.

The genes are TRBV2 and TRBJ2-1; D is possibly TRBD2 (6 bases). The germline V gene has CDR1 SNHLY and CDR2 FYNNEI. Deletions cut 8 bases from V and 8 bases from J, with 16 bases between. This CDR3 contains 13 residues. DNA of the CDR3: TGTGCCAGCCGGGACTTCTTAGTCGATGAGCAGTTCTTC. It is translated as CASRDFLVDEQFF.

This clone occurred once. V is TRBV28 and J is TRBJ2-5; the match to TRBD1 covers 7 bases. The DNA end lines up better with TRBJ2-7; the J call may be wrong. CDR1 and CDR2 from the germline V gene are MDHEN and SYDVKM. This CDR3 comprises 13 residues. The CDR3 is CASEQGSSYEQYF. Here the CDR3 DNA reads TGTGCCAGCGAACAGGGGAGCTCCTACGAGCAGTACTTC.

This clone was observed a handful of times. This chain links TRBV29-1 with TRBJ1-2; D gene uncertain. The CDR3 extends over 13 amino acids. Germline-derived CDR1 and CDR2 are SQVTM and ANQGSEA. V lost 4 bases and J 10 bases, leaving 19 bases between the germline ends. The DNA for the CDR3 is TGCAGCGTTGTACTTACAGAGCCGTTATCCTACACCTTC. This translates into CSVVLTEPLSYTF. Supplemented by reference TRBV29-1 and TRBJ1-2, the full variable domain reads SAVISQKPSRDICQRGTSLTIQCQVDSQVTMMFWYRQQPGQSLTLIATANQGSEATYESGFVIDKFPISRPNLTFSTLTVSNMSPEDSSIYLCSVVLTEPLSYTFGSGTRLTVV.

This chain connects TRBV30 to TRBJ1-4, with a possible D match to TRBD1 (5 bases). V was shortened by 5 bases and J by 8 bases, with 30 bases between the two germline ends. Germline values: CDR1 GTSNPN, CDR2 SVGIG (reference sequence). The CDR3 consists of 18 residues. The DNA for the CDR3 is TGTGCCTGGTCAGATCGGGACTCACGATGGGGGTCAGGCGAAAAACTGTTTTTT. Encoded protein: CAWSDRDSRWGSGEKLFF.

This chain uses TRBV29-1 with TRBJ2-7; 10 positions match TRBD2. The V segment lost 6 bases and the J segment 0 bases; nucleotides outside the gene matches: 8. CDR3 length equals 15 residues. CDR1 and CDR2 (germline): SQVTM, ANQGSEA. The CDR3 DNA reads as TGCAGCGTCGTGGGGACTAGCGATAGCTCCTACGAGCAGTACTTC. Translation: CSVVGTSDSSYEQYF.

This clone has more than one count but fewer than ten. The chain carries TRBV9 and TRBJ2-7; D call uncertain. Germline V gene lookup returns CDR1 SGDLS and CDR2 YYNGEE. The CDR3 extends over 12 amino acids. The ends were cut back, 0 bases at V and 3 bases at J, with 4 bases in the middle. The CDR3: CASSVDSYEQYF. CDR3 nucleotides: TGTGCCAGCAGCGTAGATAGCTACGAGCAGTACTTC.

This chain uses TRBV7-3 with TRBJ2-1; TRBD2 matches at 10 bases. The CDR3 loop spans 15 amino acids. Per germline, CDR1 SGHTA and CDR2 FQGTGA. Trimming cost V 0 bases and J 8 bases; bases outside gene matches: 4. In DNA, the CDR3 is TGTGCCAGCAGCTTAACAGCGGGGGGGTTCTATGAGCAGTTCTTC. Its translation: CASSLTAGGFYEQFF.

The rearrangement joins TRBV19 to TRBJ2-3, with TRBD2 matching over 10 bases. The germline CDR1 and CDR2 sequences are LNHDA and SQIVND (reference sequence). Trimming at V came to 4 bases and at J to 4 bases, leaving 5 bases not matched to a gene. The CDR3 extends over 15 amino acids. Written as DNA, the CDR3 is TGTGCCAGTAGTACGGGACTAGCGAAGGCAGATACGCAGTATTTT. Its translation is CASSTGLAKADTQYF.

The CDR3 DNA is TGTGCCAGCAGCTTAGGTGGGGGGATAACTAATGAAAAACTGTTTTTT. Translating it yields CASSLGGGITNEKLFF. The J gene is TRBJ1-4, the V gene TRBV7-9; D perhaps matches TRBD1 (5 bases). This CDR3 is built from 16 residues. Germline V lookup: CDR1 SEHNR, CDR2 FQNEAQ (reference sequence). The V and J ends lost 1 base and 1 base respectively, with 10 bases between them. Together with reference TRBV7-9 and TRBJ1-4, the CDR3 gives the full variable domain: DTGVSQNPRHKITKRGQNVTFRCDPISEHNRLYWYRQTLGQGPEFLTYFQNEAQLEKSRLLSDRFSAERPKGSFSTLEIQRTEQGDSAMYLCASSLGGGITNEKLFFGSGTQLSVL.

In DNA, the CDR3 is TGTGCCTGGATGGTAGTAGCGAGCACAGATACGCAGTATTTT. This translates into CAWMVVASTDTQYF. The J gene is TRBJ2-3, the V gene TRBV30; TRBD2 might be the D (5 bases). This CDR3 has 14 amino acids. Trimming removed 4 bases from V and 0 bases from J, with 11 bases in between. Germline V gene sequence: CDR1 GTSNPN, CDR2 SVGIG (reference sequence).